This T cell receptor beta chain was observed in a study of blood T cell repertoires in COVID-19. As for the study in general: Sites across the United States, Italy and Spain contributed samples from acute and convalescent COVID-19. T cells, B-cell-depleted T cells, or PBMCs supplied cDNA or gDNA.

The study assigned cohorts using participant-reported clinical history. All recovered Cohort 3 donors got two negative PCRs, got clearance, or saw symptom resolution. This CDR3 contains 14 residues. CDR1 and CDR2 (germline): SGHNT, YYREEE (reference sequence). V gave up 1 base and J gave up 5 bases, with 12 bases separating them. The method was immunoSEQ multiplex PCR; TCRdb's version includes in-frame clones alone and lacks a portion of them. This table has a few hundred thousand clones, roughly four fifths appearing once. This chain joins TRBV5-4 and TRBJ2-5; D is ambiguous. This receptor was identified in a woman aged 45-59 years who had recovered from COVID-19. Input material: PBMCs or T cells enriched from blood (not recorded which). The CDR3 region is CASSLRGAPETQYF. The CDR3 DNA sequence: TGTGCCAGCAGCTTGAGAGGTGCCCCGGAGACCCAGTACTTC. Supplemented by reference TRBV5-4 and TRBJ2-5, the full variable domain reads ETGVTQSPTHLIKTRGQQVTLRCSSQSGHNTVSWYQQALGQGPQFIFQYYREEENGRGNFPPRFSGLQFPNYSSELNVNALELDDSALYLCASSLRGAPETQYFGPGTRLLVL.